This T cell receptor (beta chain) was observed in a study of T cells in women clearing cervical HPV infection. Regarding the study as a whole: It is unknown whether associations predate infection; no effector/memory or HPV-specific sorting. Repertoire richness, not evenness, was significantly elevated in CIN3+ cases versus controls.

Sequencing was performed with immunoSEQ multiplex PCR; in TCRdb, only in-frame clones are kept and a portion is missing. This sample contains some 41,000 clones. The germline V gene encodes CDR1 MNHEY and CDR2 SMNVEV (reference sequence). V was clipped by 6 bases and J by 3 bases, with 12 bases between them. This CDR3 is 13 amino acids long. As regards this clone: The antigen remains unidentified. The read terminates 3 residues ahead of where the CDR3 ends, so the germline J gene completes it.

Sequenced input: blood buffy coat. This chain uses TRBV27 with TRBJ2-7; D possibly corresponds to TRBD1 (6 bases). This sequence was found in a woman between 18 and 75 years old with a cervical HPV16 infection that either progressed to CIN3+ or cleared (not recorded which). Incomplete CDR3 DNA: TGTGCCAGCAGCTCAAAACAGGGCTACGAG. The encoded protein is CASSSKQGYE. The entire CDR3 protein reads CASSSKQGYEQYF.